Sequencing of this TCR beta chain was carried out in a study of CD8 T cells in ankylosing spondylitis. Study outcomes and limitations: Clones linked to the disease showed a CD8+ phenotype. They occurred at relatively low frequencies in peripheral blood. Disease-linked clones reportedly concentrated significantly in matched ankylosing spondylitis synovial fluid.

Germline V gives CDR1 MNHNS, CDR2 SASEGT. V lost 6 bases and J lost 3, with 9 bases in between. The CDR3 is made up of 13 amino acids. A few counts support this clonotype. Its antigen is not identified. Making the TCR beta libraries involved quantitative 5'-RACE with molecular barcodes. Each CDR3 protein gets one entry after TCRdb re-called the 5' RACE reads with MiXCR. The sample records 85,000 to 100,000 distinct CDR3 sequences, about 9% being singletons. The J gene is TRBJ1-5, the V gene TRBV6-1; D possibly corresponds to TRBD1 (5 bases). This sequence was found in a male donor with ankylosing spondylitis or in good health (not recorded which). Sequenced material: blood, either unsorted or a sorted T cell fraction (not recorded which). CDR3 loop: CASRDSFNQPQHF. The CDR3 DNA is TGTGCCAGCAGAGACAGCTTCAATCAGCCCCAGCATTTT.